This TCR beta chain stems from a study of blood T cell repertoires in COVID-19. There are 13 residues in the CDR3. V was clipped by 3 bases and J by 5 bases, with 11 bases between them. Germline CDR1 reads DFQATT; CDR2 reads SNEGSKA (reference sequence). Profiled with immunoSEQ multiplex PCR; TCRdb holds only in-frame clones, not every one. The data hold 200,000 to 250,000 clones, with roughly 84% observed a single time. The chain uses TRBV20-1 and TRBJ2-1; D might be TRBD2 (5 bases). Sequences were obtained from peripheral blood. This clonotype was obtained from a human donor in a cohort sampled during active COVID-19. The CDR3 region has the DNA TGCAGTGCTAGTAAGCGGCCCAACAATGAGCAGTTCTTC. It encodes CSASKRPNNEQFF.